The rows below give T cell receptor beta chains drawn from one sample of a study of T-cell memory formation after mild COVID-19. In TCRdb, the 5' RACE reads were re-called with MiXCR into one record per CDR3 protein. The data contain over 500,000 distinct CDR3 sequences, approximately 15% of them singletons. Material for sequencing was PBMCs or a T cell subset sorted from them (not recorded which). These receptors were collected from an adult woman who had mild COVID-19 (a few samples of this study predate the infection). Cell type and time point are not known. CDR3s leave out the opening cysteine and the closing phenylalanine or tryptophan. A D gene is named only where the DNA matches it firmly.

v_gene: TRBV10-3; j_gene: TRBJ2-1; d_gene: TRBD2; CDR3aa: AISEGGRGEQF
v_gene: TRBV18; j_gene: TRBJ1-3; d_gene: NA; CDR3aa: ASSPLLGENTIY
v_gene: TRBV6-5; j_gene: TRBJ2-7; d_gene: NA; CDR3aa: ASSSSYGYEQY
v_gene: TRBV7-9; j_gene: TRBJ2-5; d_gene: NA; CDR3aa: ASSLEGDRRETQY
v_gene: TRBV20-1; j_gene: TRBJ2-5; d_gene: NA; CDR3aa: SASLDTGRETQY
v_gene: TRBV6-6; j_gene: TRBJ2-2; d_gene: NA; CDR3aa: ASSYSSRGGGELF
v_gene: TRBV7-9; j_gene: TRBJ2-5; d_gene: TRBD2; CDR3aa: ASSPRLAGKETQY
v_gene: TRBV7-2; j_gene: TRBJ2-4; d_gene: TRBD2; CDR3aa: ASSFTSGTVKNIQY
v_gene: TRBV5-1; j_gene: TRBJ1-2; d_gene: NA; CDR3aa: ASSLEGTYNYGYT
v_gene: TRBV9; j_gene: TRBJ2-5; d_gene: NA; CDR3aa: ASSVNRGETQY
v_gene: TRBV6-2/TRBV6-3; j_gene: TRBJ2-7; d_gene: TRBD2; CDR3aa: ASRRLAGGLGYEQY
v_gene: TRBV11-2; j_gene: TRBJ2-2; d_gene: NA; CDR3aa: ASSPTTVGTGELF
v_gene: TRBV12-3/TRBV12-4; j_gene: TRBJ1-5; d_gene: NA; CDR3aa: ASAPSGGQPQH
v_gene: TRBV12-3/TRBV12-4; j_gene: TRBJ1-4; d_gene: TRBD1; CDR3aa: ASSFKGATNEKLF
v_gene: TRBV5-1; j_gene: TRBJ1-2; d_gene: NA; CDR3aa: ASSLEGGAYEYGYT
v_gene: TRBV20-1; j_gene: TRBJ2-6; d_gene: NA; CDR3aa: SAPADVHLVPGAGANVLT
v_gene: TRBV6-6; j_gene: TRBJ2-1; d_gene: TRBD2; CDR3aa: ASSYASGNEQF
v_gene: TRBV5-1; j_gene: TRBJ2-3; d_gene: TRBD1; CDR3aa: ASSLGDREFDPQY
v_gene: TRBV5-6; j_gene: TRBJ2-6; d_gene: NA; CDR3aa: ASSRYSAGANVLT
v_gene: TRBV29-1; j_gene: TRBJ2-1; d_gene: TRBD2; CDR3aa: SVVLAGVTTEQF
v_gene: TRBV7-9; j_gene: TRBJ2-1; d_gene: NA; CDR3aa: ASSDQNNEQF
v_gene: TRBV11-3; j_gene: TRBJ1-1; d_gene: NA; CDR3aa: ASSYLGIPNTEAF
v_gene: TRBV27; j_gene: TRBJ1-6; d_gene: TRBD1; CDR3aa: ASSFAQGNSPLH
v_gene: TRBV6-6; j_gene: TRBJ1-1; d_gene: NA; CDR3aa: ASGRGRTEAF
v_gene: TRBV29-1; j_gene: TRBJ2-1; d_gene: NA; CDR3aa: SVQRFGEQF
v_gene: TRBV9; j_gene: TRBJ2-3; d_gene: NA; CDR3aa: ASSATGYLSTDTQY
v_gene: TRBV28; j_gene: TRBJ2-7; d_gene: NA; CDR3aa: ASTSTLRNEQY
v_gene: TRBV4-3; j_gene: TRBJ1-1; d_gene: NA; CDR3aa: ASSQGPANTEAF
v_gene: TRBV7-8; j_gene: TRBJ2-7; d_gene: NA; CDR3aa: ASSPTGIPTYEQY
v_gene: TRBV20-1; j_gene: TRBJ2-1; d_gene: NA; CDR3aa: SLAEYNEQF
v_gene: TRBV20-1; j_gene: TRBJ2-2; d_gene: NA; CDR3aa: SAGETIGELF
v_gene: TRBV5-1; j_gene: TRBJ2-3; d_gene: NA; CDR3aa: ASSLDTGDTQY
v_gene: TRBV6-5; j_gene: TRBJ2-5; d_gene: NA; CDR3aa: ASSSSSAGRKTQY
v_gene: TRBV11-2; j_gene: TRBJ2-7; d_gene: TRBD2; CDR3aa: ASSSGLAGVYEQY
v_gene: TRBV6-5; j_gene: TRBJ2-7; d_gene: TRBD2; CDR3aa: ASSYSPGGLSEQY
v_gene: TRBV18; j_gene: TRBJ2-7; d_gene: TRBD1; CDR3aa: ASSEQGEGYEQY
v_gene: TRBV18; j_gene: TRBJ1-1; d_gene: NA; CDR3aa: ASSPDSITEAF
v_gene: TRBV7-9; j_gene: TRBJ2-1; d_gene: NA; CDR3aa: ASSSVQQGLHNEQF
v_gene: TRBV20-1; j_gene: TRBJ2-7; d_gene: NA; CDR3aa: SAWQGTRDEQY
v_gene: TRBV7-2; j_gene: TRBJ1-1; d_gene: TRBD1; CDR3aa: ASSLVLGQGETEAF
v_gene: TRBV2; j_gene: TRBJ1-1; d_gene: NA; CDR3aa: ASTVGRNTEAF
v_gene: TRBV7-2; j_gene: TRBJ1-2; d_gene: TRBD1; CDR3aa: ASSPRTGYGYT
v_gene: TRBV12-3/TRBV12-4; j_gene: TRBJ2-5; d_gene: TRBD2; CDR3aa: ASSFTSGRAGETQY
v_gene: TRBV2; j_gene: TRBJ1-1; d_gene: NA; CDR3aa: ASKRDQGEAF
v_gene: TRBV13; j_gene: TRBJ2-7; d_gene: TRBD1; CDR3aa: ASSLSRRGTGASYEQY
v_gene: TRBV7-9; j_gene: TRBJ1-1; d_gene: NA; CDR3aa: ASSLSSLLSTEAF
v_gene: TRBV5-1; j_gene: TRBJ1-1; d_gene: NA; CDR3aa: ASSHRGLGVNTEAF
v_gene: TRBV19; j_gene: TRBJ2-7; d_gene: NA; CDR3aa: ASSIYGQGSYEQY
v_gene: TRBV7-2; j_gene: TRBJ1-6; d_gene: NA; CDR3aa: ASSLGQVNSPLH